The entry below gives a single TCR beta chain sequence along with its context. This entry belongs to a study of CD8 T cells in Susac syndrome. After extraction with the RNeasy kit, about 0.45 to 1 ug of the RNA was reverse transcribed using random hexamers. Multiplex PCR with immunoSEQ amplified the TCR beta CDR3 across 54 Vbeta and 13 Jbeta. In TCRdb, the immunoSEQ multiplex PCR reads were re-called with MiXCR into one record per CDR3 protein. The sample carries 150,000 to 200,000 distinct CDR3 sequences, about 95% recorded once. The study sequenced TCR beta in blood CD8+ and CD4+ T cells. Germline V gives CDR1 GTSNPN, CDR2 SVGIG (reference sequence). The CDR3 length is 10 residues. V lost 6 bases to trimming and J lost 5 bases, with 7 bases between them.

V and J are TRBV30 and TRBJ2-5, with unresolved D. The source of this sequence is a human donor in good health. Material for sequencing was CD4+ T cells from PBMCs. CDR3 in DNA: TGTGCCTGTGGGCAGGAGACCCAGTACTTC. As protein: CACGQETQYF.